The present entry profiles one T cell receptor (beta chain) with its context. Its matching antigen is unknown. CDR1 and CDR2 from the germline V gene are MDHEN and SYDVKM. The CDR3 is 14 residues long. V dropped 8 bases and J dropped 2; count of bases not matched to a gene: 9. This entry comes from a study of T cell clonotyping in hematopoietic cell transplantation. Study conclusions and caveats: Recipient TCR diversity dropped after transplant; expanded clonotypes rose from day 30 to 180. Few recipient clonotypes overlapped donors; over 95% were de novo at given depth. No sorting was done, leaving CD4 and CD8 contributions mixed.

Repertoires were generated with immunoSEQ multiplex PCR, while TCRdb's copy carries only in-frame clones and drops some. This repertoire shows 35,000 to 45,000 clones, 85% to 95% found once; its top ten account for about 1.6%. Sample time point: recipient sample about 28 days before transplant, after cytoreduction. Blood collection times were about day -28 and days 30, 100, 180 posttransplant. The J gene is TRBJ2-7, the V gene TRBV28, with 7 bases aligning to TRBD2. This sequence was found in a man aged 35 to 55 with chronic myeloid leukemia. Some clones in this sample may be carry-over from other donors' samples. Source: peripheral blood mononuclear cells, taken before stem cell transplant. CDR3: CASRTGGTPYEQYF. The DNA of the CDR3 is TGTGCCAGCCGAACGGGAGGAACACCCTACGAGCAGTACTTC.